Detailed here is one TCR beta chain. The authors' processing: How many nucleated cells were present was estimated from reference gene primer amplification. Using immunoSEQ multiplex PCR, the repertoire was profiled, and TCRdb retains in-frame clones only, with some absent. V and J calls plus clone size are reproduced from that table; the DNA served to infer D and trimming. The data show around 100,000 clones, with about 84% seen just once and approximately 22% held by the top ten. This sample was taken from a study of blood T cell repertoires in COVID-19. The wider study: Collection of acute and convalescent COVID-19 samples took place in the United States, Italy and Spain. T cells, B-cell-depleted T cells, or PBMCs supplied cDNA or gDNA.

Trimming stripped 3 bases from V and 0 bases from J, with 15 bases between. CDR3 length: 16 amino acids. Germline loops: CDR1 SGHAT, CDR2 FQNNGV. The receptor was derived from a human donor in a cohort sampled during active COVID-19. The sample was peripheral blood. The chain has TRBV11-2 and TRBJ2-7; TRBD1 might be the D (5 bases). The CDR3 sequence is CASSFASRQSSYEQYF. In nucleotides, the CDR3 is TGTGCCAGCAGCTTTGCATCGAGACAGAGCTCCTACGAGCAGTACTTC. Using reference TRBV11-2 and TRBJ2-7 for the parts outside the CDR3, the full variable domain is EAGVAQSPRYKIIEKRQSVAFWCNPISGHATLYWYQQILGQGPKLLIQFQNNGVVDDSQLPKDRFSAERLKGVDSTLKIQPAKLEDSAVYLCASSFASRQSSYEQYFGPGTRLTVT.